The entry below gives a single T cell receptor (beta chain) sequence along with its context. Germline V lookup: CDR1 SQVTM, CDR2 ANQGSEA. CDR3 length: 13 residues. The ends were cut back, 1 base at V and 5 bases at J, with 11 bases in the middle. This entry comes from a study of T-cell memory formation after mild COVID-19. TCRdb recomputed calls from the 5' RACE reads with MiXCR, one row per CDR3 protein. The data show approximately 450,000 distinct CDR3 sequences, with around a sixth seen just once and more than 9% held by the top ten. The origin of this receptor is an adult woman who had mild COVID-19 (a few samples of this study predate the infection). Cell type and time point are not known. Sequencing input: PBMCs or a T cell subset sorted from them (not recorded which). The rearrangement links TRBV29-1 to TRBJ1-1, with D maybe TRBD1 (5 bases). CDR3 DNA sequence: TGCAGCGTTGAAGCCGGAGGGGTGACTGAAGCTTTCTTT. Translation: CSVEAGGVTEAFF.